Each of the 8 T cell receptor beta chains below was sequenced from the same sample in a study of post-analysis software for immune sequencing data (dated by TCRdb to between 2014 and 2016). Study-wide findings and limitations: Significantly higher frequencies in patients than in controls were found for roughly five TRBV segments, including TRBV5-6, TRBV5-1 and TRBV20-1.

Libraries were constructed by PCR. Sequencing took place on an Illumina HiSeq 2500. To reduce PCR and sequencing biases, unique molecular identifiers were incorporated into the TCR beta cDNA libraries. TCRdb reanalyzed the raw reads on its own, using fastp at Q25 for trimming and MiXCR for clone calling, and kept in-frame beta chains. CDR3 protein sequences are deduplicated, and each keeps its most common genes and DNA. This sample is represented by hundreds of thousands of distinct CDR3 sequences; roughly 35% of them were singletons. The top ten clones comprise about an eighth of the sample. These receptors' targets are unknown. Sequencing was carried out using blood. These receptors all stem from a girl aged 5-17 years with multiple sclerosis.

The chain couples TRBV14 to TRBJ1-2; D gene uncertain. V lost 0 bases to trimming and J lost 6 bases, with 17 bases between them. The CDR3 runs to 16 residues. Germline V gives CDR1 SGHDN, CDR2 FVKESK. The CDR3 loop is CASSQDRFWPADGYTF. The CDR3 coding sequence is TGTGCCAGCAGCCAAGATCGTTTCTGGCCGGCGGATGGCTACACCTTC.

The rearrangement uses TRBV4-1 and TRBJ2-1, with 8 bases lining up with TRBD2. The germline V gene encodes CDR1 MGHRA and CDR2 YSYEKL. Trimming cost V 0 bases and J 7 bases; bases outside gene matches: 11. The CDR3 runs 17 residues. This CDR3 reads CASSQDGGRLARNEQFF. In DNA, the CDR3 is TGCGCCAGCAGCCAAGATGGGGGCAGACTAGCGCGGAATGAGCAGTTCTTC.

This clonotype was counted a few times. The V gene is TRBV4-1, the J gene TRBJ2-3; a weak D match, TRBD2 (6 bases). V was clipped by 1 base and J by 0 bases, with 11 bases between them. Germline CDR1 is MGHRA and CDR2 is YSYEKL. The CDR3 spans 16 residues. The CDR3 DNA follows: TGCGCCAGCAGCCAAGGGAGCGGGTCGAGCACAGATACGCAGTATTTT. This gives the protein CASSQGSGSSTDTQYF.

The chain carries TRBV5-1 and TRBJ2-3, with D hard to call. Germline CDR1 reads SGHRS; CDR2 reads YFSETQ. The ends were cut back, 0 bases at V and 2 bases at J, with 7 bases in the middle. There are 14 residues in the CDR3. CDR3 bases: TGCGCCAGCAGCTTGGGACTGCACACAGATACGCAGTATTTT. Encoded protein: CASSLGLHTDTQYF. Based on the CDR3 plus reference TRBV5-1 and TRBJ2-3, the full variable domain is KAGVTQTPRYLIKTRGQQVTLSCSPISGHRSVSWYQQTPGQGLQFLFEYFSETQRNKGNFPGRFSGRQFSNSRSEMNVSTLELGDSALYLCASSLGLHTDTQYFGPGTRLTVL.

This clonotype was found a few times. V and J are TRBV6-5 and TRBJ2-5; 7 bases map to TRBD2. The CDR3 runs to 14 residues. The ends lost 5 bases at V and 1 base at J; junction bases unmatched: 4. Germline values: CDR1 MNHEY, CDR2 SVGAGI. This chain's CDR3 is CASSPSGTQETQYF. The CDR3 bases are TGTGCCAGCAGTCCGAGCGGGACCCAAGAGACCCAGTACTTC.

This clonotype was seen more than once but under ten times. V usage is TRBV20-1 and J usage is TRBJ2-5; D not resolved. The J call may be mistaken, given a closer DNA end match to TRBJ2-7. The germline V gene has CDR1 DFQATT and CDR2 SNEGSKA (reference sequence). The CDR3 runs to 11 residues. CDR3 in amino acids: CSARDVGEQYF. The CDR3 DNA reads TGCAGTGCTAGAGACGTAGGCGAGCAGTACTTC.

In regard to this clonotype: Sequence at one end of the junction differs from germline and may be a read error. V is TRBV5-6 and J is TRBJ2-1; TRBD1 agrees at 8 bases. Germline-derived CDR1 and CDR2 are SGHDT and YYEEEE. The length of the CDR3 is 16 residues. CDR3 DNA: TGTGCCAGCAGCTGGAAAACCGGGACAGGTAACAATGAGCGGTTCTTC. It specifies CASSWKTGTGNNERFF.

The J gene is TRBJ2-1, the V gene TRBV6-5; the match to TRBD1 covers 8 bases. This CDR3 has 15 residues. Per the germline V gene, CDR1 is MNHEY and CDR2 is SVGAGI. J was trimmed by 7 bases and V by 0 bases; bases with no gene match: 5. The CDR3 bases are TGTGCCAGCAGTTACTCTCGGACAGGGAGGAATGAGCAGTTCTTC. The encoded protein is CASSYSRTGRNEQFF.